Many counts were recorded for the clone carrying this T cell receptor beta chain. Its specificity is unknown. The data were taken from a study of T cell repertoires in cytomegalovirus infection. For the study at large: Public signatures in TCR beta pointed to CMV infection and matching HLA type.

Deletions cut 6 bases from V and 4 bases from J, with 12 bases between. This CDR3 is 13 amino acids long. Using its own MiXCR run on the reads, TCRdb lists one record per CDR3 protein. Seen here are fewer than 400,000 distinct CDR3 sequences, around 18% observed once, and the top ten hold roughly 9%. Study-level results: Summed frequency of public TCR beta families distinguished CMV carriers with the relevant HLA. Ex vivo responses were dominated by HLA-C-restricted CMV-specific TCR beta clonotypes.

Sequenced input: PBMCs. The J gene is TRBJ2-5, the V gene TRBV12-3 or TRBV12-4; D assignment may be TRBD1 or TRBD2 (6 bases each). The TCR comes from a human donor in good health (CMV status not recorded). Some clones in this sample may be carry-over from other donors' samples. CDR3 in DNA: TGTGCCAGCAGCTCCACGGGGGCAGAGACCCAGTACTTC. Translation gives CASSSTGAETQYF.